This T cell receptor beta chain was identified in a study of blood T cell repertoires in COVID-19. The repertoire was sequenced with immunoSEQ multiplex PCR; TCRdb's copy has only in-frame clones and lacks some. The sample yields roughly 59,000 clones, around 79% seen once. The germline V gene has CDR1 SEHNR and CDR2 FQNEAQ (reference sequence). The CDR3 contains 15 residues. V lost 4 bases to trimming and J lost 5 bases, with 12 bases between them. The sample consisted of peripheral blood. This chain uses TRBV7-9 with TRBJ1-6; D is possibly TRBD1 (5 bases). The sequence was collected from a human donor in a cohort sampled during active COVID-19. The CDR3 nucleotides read TGTGCCAGCAGCTCACGAGCGGGGGATAATTCACCCCTCCACTTT. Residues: CASSSRAGDNSPLHF.